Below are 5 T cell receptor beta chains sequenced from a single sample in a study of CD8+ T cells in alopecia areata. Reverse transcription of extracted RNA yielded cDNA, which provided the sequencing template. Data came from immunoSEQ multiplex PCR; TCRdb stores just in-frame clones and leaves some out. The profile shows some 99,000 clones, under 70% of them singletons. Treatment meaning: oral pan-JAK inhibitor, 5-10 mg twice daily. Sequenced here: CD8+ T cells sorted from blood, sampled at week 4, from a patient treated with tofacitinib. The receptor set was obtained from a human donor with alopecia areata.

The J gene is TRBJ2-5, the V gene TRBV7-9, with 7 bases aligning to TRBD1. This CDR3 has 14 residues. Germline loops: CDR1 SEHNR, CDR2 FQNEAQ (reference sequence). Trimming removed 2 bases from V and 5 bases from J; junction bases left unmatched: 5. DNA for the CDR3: TGTGCCAGCAGCTTAATTCCGGGACAGGAGACCCAGTACTTC. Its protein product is CASSLIPGQETQYF.

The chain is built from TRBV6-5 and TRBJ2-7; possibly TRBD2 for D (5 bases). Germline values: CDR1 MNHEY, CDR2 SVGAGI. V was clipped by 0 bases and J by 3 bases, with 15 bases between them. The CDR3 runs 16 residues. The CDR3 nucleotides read TGTGCCAGCAGTTACTCGGGGAGAAAGTACTACTACGAGCAGTACTTC. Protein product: CASSYSGRKYYYEQYF.

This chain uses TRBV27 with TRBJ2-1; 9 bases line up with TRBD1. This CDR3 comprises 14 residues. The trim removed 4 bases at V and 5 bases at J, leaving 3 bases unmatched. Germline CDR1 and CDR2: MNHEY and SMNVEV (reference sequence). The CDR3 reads CASSWGTGHNEQFF. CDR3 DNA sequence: TGTGCCAGCAGTTGGGGGACAGGGCACAATGAGCAGTTCTTC.

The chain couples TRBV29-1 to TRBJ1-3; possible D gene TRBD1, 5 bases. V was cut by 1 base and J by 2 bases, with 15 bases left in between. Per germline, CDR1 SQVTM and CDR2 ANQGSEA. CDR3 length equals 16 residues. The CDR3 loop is CSVEGSEGLTGNTIYF. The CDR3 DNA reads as TGCAGCGTTGAAGGTTCGGAGGGGCTTACTGGAAACACCATATATTTT.

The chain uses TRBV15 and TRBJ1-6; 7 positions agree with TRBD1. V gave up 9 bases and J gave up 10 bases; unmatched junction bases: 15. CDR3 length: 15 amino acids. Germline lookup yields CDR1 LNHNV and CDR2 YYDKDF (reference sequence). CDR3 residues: CATARITGAESPLHF. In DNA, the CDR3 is TGTGCCACGGCCAGAATTACAGGGGCTGAATCACCCCTCCACTTT. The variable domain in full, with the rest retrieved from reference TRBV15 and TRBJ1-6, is DAMVIQNPRYQVTQFGKPVTLSCSQTLNHNVMYWYQQKSSQAPKLLFHYYDKDFNNEADTPDNFQSRRPNTSFCFLDIRSPGLGDTAMYLCATARITGAESPLHFGNGTRLTVT.